One T cell receptor (beta chain) is described in this entry. Its antigen remains unidentified. Other DNA sequences in the same sample also yield this CDR3. This sample was taken from a study of cytotoxic CD8 clonotypes in ibrutinib-treated CLL. For the study at large: Responses comprised 24 partial and 2 complete; at median approximately 70 months, 14 remained remitted and some 12 progressed. Following treatment for a median around 11 months, range 6 to 36, response samples were then taken.

V lost 5 bases and J lost 1, with 3 bases in between. This CDR3 has 10 amino acids. Germline V lookup: CDR1 DFQATT, CDR2 SNEGSKA (reference sequence). Broader study findings: Age-matched healthy donor levels were exceeded by baseline clonality, which tracked circulating CD8+ T-cell counts. Upon ibrutinib response clonality rose, and upon progression it fell back toward baseline.

The table came from immunoSEQ multiplex PCR; TCRdb's copy has only in-frame clones and leaves some out. The repertoire includes roughly 300,000 clones, 60% to 80% of them detected once, and about 5.8% sits in the top ten. This rearrangement joins TRBV20-1 to TRBJ2-7; D not certain. Sequencing used PBMCs, obtained at disease progression, from a patient treated with ibrutinib. The sequence derives from a human donor with chronic lymphocytic leukemia. DNA of the CDR3: TGCAGTGCTGGGTCCTACGAGCAGTACTTC. It codes for CSAGSYEQYF.